This TCR beta chain originates from a study of blood T cell repertoires in COVID-19 (dated by TCRdb to the early 2020s). Background for the entire study: The collaborator samples originated in the United States, Italy and Spain and spanned the acute and convalescent phases of COVID-19. The sample metadata nearly always contained a de-identified subject ID, COVID-19 status, age in years and sex. The repertoires were made available in a free public database intended to serve as a resource for research on the immune response to SARS-CoV-2. The dataset comprised deeply sampled blood TCRbeta repertoires from subjects exposed to, actively infected with, or recovered from COVID-19. The prospective study material was composed of cDNA or gDNA derived from T cells, B-cell-depleted T cells, or PBMCs. Samples came from the ongoing ImmuneRACE study (first 160 participants) plus 1,254 subjects from 6 global collaborators. HLA class I and class II types, where available, came from metadata supplied by the sample provider rather than from assay-based typing.

As for this clone: What this receptor recognizes is not known. No base quality information exists; no much larger clone differs at one position.

TCRbeta CDR3 regions were amplified from genomic DNA using the immunoSEQ Assay, a bias-controlled multiplex PCR. Turning to the authors' computational methods: Nucleated cell counts per sample were estimated from amplification of reference gene primers within the assay. Sequence reads were collapsed and filtered to measure the absolute abundance of every unique TCRbeta CDR3 rearrangement. For each sample, productive Simpson clonality was calculated by taking the square root of Simpson's diversity index across productive rearrangements. TCRdb obtained this table from immuneACCESS and retained in-frame rearrangements with V and J assigned. These tables miss some clones; where compared with another copy, unresolved V genes account for less than half of the shortfall, and the remainder is unexplained. Clone size and the V and J calls come from that table; the DNA yielded D and trimming. The sample has about 320,000 clones on record, about nine tenths of them singletons. Of the sample, approximately 5% is held by the ten largest clones.

On the study overall, not on this receptor specifically: How much clinical and demographic metadata was included differed by source and by participant, and the metadata was provided uncurated.

In the prospective study, participants were about 18 to 89 years old, resided in about 25 geographic areas of the United States, and were enrolled through a virtual design. In the prospective study, cohorts were assigned on the basis of participant-reported clinical history obtained from a screening survey and a study questionnaire. For ImmuneRACE Cohort 3, a participant was defined as recovered based on two consecutive negative NP/OP PCR tests, clearance by a healthcare professional, or resolution of symptoms. In the prospective study, mobile phlebotomists collected whole blood, serum and a nasopharyngeal or oropharyngeal swab from each participant. Over an approximately 2-month period, participants in the prospective study had the option of providing additional blood draws and questionnaires. Before DNA extraction, prospective study blood samples were shipped either frozen or at room temperature.

V trim: 0 bases; J trim: 5 bases; unmatched bases: 8. The CDR3, from cysteine to phenylalanine, totals 16 residues. Only the CDR3 portion is preserved as DNA: 48 bases, with reading frame beginning at the first base. The germline V gene (reference sequence) yields SGHNT for CDR1 and YYREEE for CDR2. This clonotype was sampled from a man aged 55-75 years who had recovered from COVID-19. The sample taken for sequencing was PBMCs or T cells enriched from blood (not recorded which). Recombination connected TRBV5-4 to TRBJ2-7; a stretch of 10 junction bases matches TRBD2. The DNA sequence follows: TGTGCCAGCAGCTTGGCTCCTAGCGGGAGTTATGACGAGCAGTACTTC. It specifies CASSLAPSGSYDEQYF.